This record covers a single TCR beta chain. TCRdb used MiXCR to reprocess the RT-PCR reads, holding one entry per CDR3 protein. This table holds 920,000 or so distinct CDR3 sequences, approximately 19% found once. Trimming took off 3 bases at V and 3 bases at J, with 3 bases between the two ends. The CDR3 is 12 amino acids. Germline V gene data show CDR1 as KGHSH and CDR2 as LQKENI. This specimen comes from a study of patients and donors after allogeneic stem cell transplantation. This sequence joins TRBV18 and TRBJ2-4; D not certain. Input material: blood, either unsorted or a sorted T cell fraction (not recorded which). This sequence originates from a human donor who was either an allogeneic HSCT recipient or a stem cell or donor lymphocyte infusion donor (not recorded which). It is not recorded whose cells these are; they may come from a transplant donor. For the CDR3, the DNA is TGTGCCAGCTCACCGGACAAAAACATTCAGTACTTC. It translates to CASSPDKNIQYF.